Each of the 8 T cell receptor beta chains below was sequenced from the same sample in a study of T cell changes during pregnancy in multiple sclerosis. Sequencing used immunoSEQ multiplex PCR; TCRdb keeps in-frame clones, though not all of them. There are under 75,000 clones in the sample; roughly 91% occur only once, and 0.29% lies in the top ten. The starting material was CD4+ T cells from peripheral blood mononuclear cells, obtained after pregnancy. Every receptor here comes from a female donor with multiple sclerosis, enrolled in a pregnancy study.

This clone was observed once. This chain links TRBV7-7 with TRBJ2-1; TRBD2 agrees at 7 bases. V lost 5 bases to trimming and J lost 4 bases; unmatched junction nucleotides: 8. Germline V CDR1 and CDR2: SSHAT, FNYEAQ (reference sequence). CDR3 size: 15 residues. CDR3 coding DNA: TGTGCCAGCAGCCCCGAGGCGGGAGCTTACAATGAGCAGTTCTTC. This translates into CASSPEAGAYNEQFF. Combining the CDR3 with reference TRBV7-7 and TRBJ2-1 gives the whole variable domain GAGVSQSPRYKVTKRGQDVTLRCDPISSHATLYWYQQALGQGPEFLTYFNYEAQPDKSGLPSDRFSAERPEGSISTLTIQRTEQRDSAMYRCASSPEAGAYNEQFFGPGTRLTVL.

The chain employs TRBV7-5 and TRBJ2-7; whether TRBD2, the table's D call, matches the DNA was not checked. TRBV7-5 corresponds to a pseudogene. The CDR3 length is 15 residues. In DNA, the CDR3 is TGTGTCGAATACAGGGACTATAAGGACTCTTACGAGCAGTACTTC. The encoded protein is CVEYRDYKDSYEQYF.

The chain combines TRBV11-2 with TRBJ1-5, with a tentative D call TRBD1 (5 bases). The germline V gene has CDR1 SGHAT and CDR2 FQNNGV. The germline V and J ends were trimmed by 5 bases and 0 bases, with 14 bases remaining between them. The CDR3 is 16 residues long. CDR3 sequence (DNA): TGTGCCAGCAGCGATATGACAGATTATAGCAATCAGCCCCAGCATTTT. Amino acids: CASSDMTDYSNQPQHF.

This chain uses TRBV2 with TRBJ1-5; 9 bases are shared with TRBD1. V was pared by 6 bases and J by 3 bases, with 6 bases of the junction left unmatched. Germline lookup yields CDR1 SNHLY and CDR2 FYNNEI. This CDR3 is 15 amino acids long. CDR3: CASRGDRASNQPQHF. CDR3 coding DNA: TGTGCCAGCAGGGGGGACAGGGCATCCAATCAGCCCCAGCATTTT.

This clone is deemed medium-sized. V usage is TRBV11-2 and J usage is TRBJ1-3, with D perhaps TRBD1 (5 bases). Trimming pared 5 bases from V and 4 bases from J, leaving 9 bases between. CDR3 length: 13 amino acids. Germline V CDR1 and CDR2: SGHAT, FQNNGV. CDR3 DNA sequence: TGTGCCAGCAGCCCCCGGGGGGGAAACACCATATATTTT. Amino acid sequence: CASSPRGGNTIYF.

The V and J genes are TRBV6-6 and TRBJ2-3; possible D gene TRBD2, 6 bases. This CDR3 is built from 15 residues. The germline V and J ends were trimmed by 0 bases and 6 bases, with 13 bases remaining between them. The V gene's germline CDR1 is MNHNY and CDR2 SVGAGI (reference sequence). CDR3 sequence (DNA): TGTGCCAGCAGTTACTCCGGGGTGGGGAGGGATACGCAGTATTTT. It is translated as CASSYSGVGRDTQYF.

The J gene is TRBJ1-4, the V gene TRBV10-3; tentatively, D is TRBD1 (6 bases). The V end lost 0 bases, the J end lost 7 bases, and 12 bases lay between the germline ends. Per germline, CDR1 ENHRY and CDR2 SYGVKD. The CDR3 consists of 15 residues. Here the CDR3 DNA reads TGTGCCATCAGTGAGTCAGGCAGGGGACCTGAAAAACTGTTTTTT. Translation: CAISESGRGPEKLFF.

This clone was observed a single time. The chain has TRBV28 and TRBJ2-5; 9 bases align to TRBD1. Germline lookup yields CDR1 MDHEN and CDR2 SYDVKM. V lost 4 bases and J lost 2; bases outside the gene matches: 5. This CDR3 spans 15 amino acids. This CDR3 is CASSYAGTGQETQYF. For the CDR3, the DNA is TGTGCCAGCAGTTACGCCGGGACAGGGCAAGAGACCCAGTACTTC.